The 17 T cell receptor beta chains reported below all come from one sample, sequenced in a study of STAT5B mutations in CD4+ large granular lymphocyte leukemia. Here immunoSEQ multiplex PCR was the method, and the copy in TCRdb shows in-frame clones only, minus some. This sample has more than 30,000 clones; roughly 65% occur once, and the top ten carry less than 3%. Sequencing used CD4+ T cells from blood buffy coats. The receptor source for this set is a human donor in good health.

V and J are TRBV18 and TRBJ2-5, with TRBD1 matching 8 bases. The trim removed 4 bases at V and 5 bases at J, leaving 9 bases unmatched. Germline loops: CDR1 KGHSH, CDR2 LQKENI. This CDR3 region has 15 residues. CDR3 sequence (DNA): TGTGCCAGCTCACTTAACGACAGGGGCGGGGAGACCCAGTACTTC. Translation gives CASSLNDRGGETQYF.

The V gene is TRBV11-2, the J gene TRBJ1-2, with D unclear. The V end was cut by 7 bases, the J end by 0 bases, with 12 bases between. This CDR3 is built from 14 residues. Germline V gene data show CDR1 as SGHAT and CDR2 as FQNNGV. CDR3 DNA: TGTGCCAGCACCCTCTCGGCAGCTAACTATGGCTACACCTTC. Translated: CASTLSAANYGYTF.

CDR3 residues: CASSFSGGGSTDTQYF. Here the CDR3 DNA reads TGCGCCAGCAGCTTTAGCGGGGGGGGAAGCACAGATACGCAGTATTTT. This chain uses TRBV5-1 with TRBJ2-3; 11 nucleotides agree with TRBD2. Germline-derived CDR1 and CDR2 are SGHRS and YFSETQ. The length of the CDR3 is 16 residues. With 2 bases clipped from V and 0 bases from J, the junction kept 2 bases outside the gene matches.

In its sample, this clone was seen a few times. The genes are TRBV6-5 and TRBJ1-1, with 7 bases aligning to TRBD1. This CDR3 is built from 13 residues. The junction had 9 bases not matched to a gene; V was cut back by 7 bases and J by 7 bases. Germline CDR1 and CDR2: MNHEY and SVGAGI. CDR3 DNA sequence: TGTGCCAGCACTCAACCAGGGGGTAATGAAGCTTTCTTT. Residues: CASTQPGGNEAFF.

The chain joins TRBV19 to TRBJ2-3; D is possibly TRBD2 (6 bases). V lost 3 bases and J lost 5, with 18 bases in between. Germline CDR1 is LNHDA and CDR2 is SQIVND (reference sequence). The CDR3 totals 16 residues. The CDR3 is CASSIQAGWSRDTQYF. DNA for the CDR3: TGTGCCAGTAGTATCCAGGCGGGATGGAGTAGAGATACGCAGTATTTT.

The V and J genes are TRBV28 and TRBJ1-6; no firm D call. V was trimmed by 3 bases and J by 7 bases, leaving 10 bases between them. CDR3 length: 14 amino acids. Germline V lookup: CDR1 MDHEN, CDR2 SYDVKM. The CDR3 nucleotides read TGTGCCAGCAGTTTCGCAGGCGTGAATTCACCCCTCCACTTT. Protein: CASSFAGVNSPLHF.

CDR3 protein: CASSLRAGNTGELFF. The CDR3, as DNA: TGTGCCAGCAGCTTGAGGGCAGGGAACACCGGGGAGCTGTTTTTT. The rearrangement uses TRBV5-4 and TRBJ2-2; D unresolved. CDR3 length equals 15 residues. Between the trimmed V and J ends, which lost 1 base and 1 base, there was a span of 8 bases. Germline V lookup: CDR1 SGHNT, CDR2 YYREEE (reference sequence).

This chain links TRBV30 with TRBJ2-4, with unresolved D. This CDR3 has 12 residues. Germline values: CDR1 GTSNPN, CDR2 SVGIG (reference sequence). Between the trimmed V and J ends, which lost 0 bases and 7 bases, there was a span of 7 bases. The CDR3, as DNA: TGTGCCTGGAGTGTACTCGACAACATTCAGTACTTC. Translation: CAWSVLDNIQYF. Variable domain in full (rest from reference TRBV30 and TRBJ2-4): SQTIHQWPATLVQPVGSPLSLECTVEGTSNPNLYWYRQAAGRGLQLLFYSVGIGQISSEVPQNLSASRPQDRQFILSSKKLLLSDSGFYLCAWSVLDNIQYFGAGTRLSVL.

The CDR3 sequence: CASSYGGRETQYF. CDR3 nucleotide sequence: TGTGCCAGCAGCTACGGGGGTCGGGAGACCCAGTACTTC. V is TRBV7-2 and J is TRBJ2-5; TRBD2 is a possible D gene (6 bases). The germline V gene encodes CDR1 SGHTA and CDR2 FQGNSA. With 4 bases removed from V and 5 bases from J, the gap between germline ends came to 11 bases. The CDR3 extends over 13 amino acids.

In this sample, this clone turned up a few times. The chain joins TRBV20-1 to TRBJ1-4, with D unresolved. The CDR3 is 11 amino acids. The V gene's germline CDR1 is DFQATT and CDR2 SNEGSKA (reference sequence). Deletions cut 3 bases from V and 8 bases from J, with 7 bases between. CDR3 in amino acids: CSASMSEKLFF. The CDR3 DNA is TGCAGTGCTAGCATGTCGGAAAAACTGTTTTTT.

The chain joins TRBV19 to TRBJ2-1; TRBD1 aligns across 9 bases. Germline V gene data show CDR1 as LNHDA and CDR2 as SQIVND (reference sequence). J was trimmed by 10 bases and V by 5 bases; bases with no gene match: 12. CDR3 length equals 15 residues. The CDR3 DNA follows: TGTGCCAGTAGTCTTGGACAGGGGTCTTGGGAAGAGCAGTTCTTC. Residues: CASSLGQGSWEEQFF.

The genes are TRBV9 and TRBJ2-2, with D possibly being TRBD1 or TRBD2 (5 bases each). The V and J ends lost 0 bases and 6 bases respectively, with 6 bases between them. This CDR3 is 13 amino acids long. Per the germline V gene, CDR1 is SGDLS and CDR2 is YYNGEE. CDR3 sequence: CASSVGGAGELFF. The CDR3 DNA sequence: TGTGCCAGCAGCGTAGGAGGGGCCGGGGAGCTGTTTTTT. The whole variable domain, filled in from reference TRBV9 and TRBJ2-2, reads DSGVTQTPKHLITATGQRVTLRCSPRSGDLSVYWYQQSLDQGLQFLIQYYNGEERAKGNILERFSAQQFPDLHSELNLSSLELGDSALYFCASSVGGAGELFFGEGSRLTVL.

The rearrangement uses TRBV28 and TRBJ2-7; D possibly corresponds to TRBD1 (6 bases). Germline CDR1 and CDR2: MDHEN and SYDVKM. The CDR3 has 14 amino acids. Trimming removed 4 bases at V and 8 bases at J, with 18 bases between. The CDR3 sequence is CASSYPGQPLKQYF. The CDR3 DNA sequence: TGTGCCAGCAGTTACCCTGGACAGCCCCTCAAGCAGTACTTC. Variable domain in full (rest from reference TRBV28 and TRBJ2-7): DVKVTQSSRYLVKRTGEKVFLECVQDMDHENMFWYRQDPGLGLRLIYFSYDVKMKEKGDIPEGYSVSREKKERFSLILESASTNQTSMYLCASSYPGQPLKQYFGPGTRLTVT.

The J gene is TRBJ2-6, the V gene TRBV2; 7 bases map to TRBD1. J lost 3 bases, V lost 6 bases, and 5 bases had no gene match. CDR3 length equals 15 residues. The germline V gene has CDR1 SNHLY and CDR2 FYNNEI. This CDR3 is CASSMTGNGANVLTF. The CDR3 DNA reads TGTGCCAGCAGCATGACAGGGAATGGGGCCAACGTCCTGACTTTC.

CDR3 DNA: TGTGCCAGCAGCTTCCATCTCTCGCGGGGGGAAGATACGCAGTATTTT. Translation gives CASSFHLSRGEDTQYF. V is TRBV7-9 and J is TRBJ2-3, with 8 bases identical to TRBD2. Germline V CDR1 and CDR2: SEHNR, FQNEAQ (reference sequence). The ends lost 3 bases at V and 5 bases at J; junction bases unmatched: 10. CDR3 length: 16 amino acids.

This clone was recorded only once. The gene calls are TRBV19 and TRBJ1-1; 11 nucleotides line up with TRBD1. Germline V CDR1 and CDR2: LNHDA, SQIVND (reference sequence). J was trimmed by 3 bases and V by 11 bases; bases with no gene match: 14. This CDR3 is built from 16 residues. The CDR3 region is CASKTQPGQGDTEAFF. CDR3 sequence (DNA): TGTGCCTCCAAGACCCAACCGGGACAGGGGGACACTGAAGCTTTCTTT. The variable domain in full, with the rest retrieved from reference TRBV19 and TRBJ1-1, is DGGITQSPKYLFRKEGQNVTLSCEQNLNHDAMYWYRQDPGQGLRLIYYSQIVNDFQKGDIAEGYSVSREKKESFPLTVTSAQKNPTAFYLCASKTQPGQGDTEAFFGQGTRLTVV.

The gene calls are TRBV7-9 and TRBJ2-7; D could derive from TRBD1 or TRBD2 (6 bases each). Germline assignment: CDR1 SEHNR and CDR2 FQNEAQ (reference sequence). Trimming shortened V by 4 bases and J by 9 bases, and 10 bases separated the two germline ends. This CDR3 has 11 amino acids. CDR3 region: CASSSEGGQYF. For the CDR3, the DNA is TGTGCCAGCAGCTCAGAGGGGGGGCAGTACTTC.